Listed here are 8 T cell receptor beta chains from one sample, sequenced in a study of cytomegalovirus exposure and HLA in healthy donors. PCR primers comprised 60 Vbeta and 13 Jbeta primers. Some clones are missing from TCRdb's copy, which holds only in-frame ones; the method was immunoSEQ multiplex PCR. The repertoire holds around 130,000 clones, with approximately 84% as singletons. The sample was PBMCs. The receptors here all came from a boy aged 2-9 years in good health and CMV-seronegative.

The chain employs TRBV19 and TRBJ2-7; D ambiguous. The CDR3 runs 14 residues. V was cut by 6 bases and J by 0 bases, with 12 bases left in between. The germline CDR1 and CDR2 sequences are LNHDA and SQIVND (reference sequence). The CDR3 protein is CASSPPRPSYEQYV. The CDR3 DNA reads as TGTGCCAGTAGCCCACCGCGGCCCTCCTACGAGCAGTACGTC.

The V call is TRBV6-5, the J call TRBJ2-1; D is unresolved. Trimming pared 5 bases from V and 8 bases from J, leaving 13 bases between. This CDR3 comprises 13 residues. Germline V lookup: CDR1 MNHEY, CDR2 SVGAGI. The CDR3 protein is CASSHEKRDEQFF. The CDR3 DNA sequence: TGTGCCAGCAGTCACGAGAAGCGTGATGAGCAGTTCTTC.

V usage is TRBV7-8 and J usage is TRBJ1-4, with a weak D call TRBD1 (5 bases). V was cut by 6 bases and J by 2 bases, with 19 bases left in between. Germline loops: CDR1 SGHVS, CDR2 FQNEAQ. The CDR3 is made up of 17 amino acids. The CDR3 bases are TGTGCCAGCAGTGAATGGGGGGGACGAGCTACTAATGAAAAACTGTTTTTT. This gives the protein CASSEWGGRATNEKLFF.

The rearrangement uses TRBV7-2 and TRBJ1-2; D perhaps matches TRBD1 (6 bases). Trimming cost V 3 bases and J 0 bases, with 8 bases left between them. CDR1 SGHTA and CDR2 FQGNSA come from the germline V gene. The CDR3 consists of 14 residues. For the CDR3, the DNA is TGTGCCAGCAGCTTGACAGGTCCTAACTATGGCTACACCTTC. Amino acid sequence: CASSLTGPNYGYTF.

J is TRBJ1-2 and V is TRBV19; 7 bases agree with TRBD1. The V segment lost 7 bases and the J segment 6 bases; nucleotides outside the gene matches: 14. The CDR3 runs 15 residues. Germline V lookup: CDR1 LNHDA, CDR2 SQIVND (reference sequence). CDR3 sequence: CASTPLRQGSDGYTF. DNA for the CDR3: TGTGCCAGTACCCCACTTCGACAGGGCTCGGATGGCTACACCTTC. Combining the CDR3 with reference TRBV19 and TRBJ1-2 gives the whole variable domain DGGITQSPKYLFRKEGQNVTLSCEQNLNHDAMYWYRQDPGQGLRLIYYSQIVNDFQKGDIAEGYSVSREKKESFPLTVTSAQKNPTAFYLCASTPLRQGSDGYTFGSGTRLTVV.

The V and J genes are TRBV19 and TRBJ1-6, with 7 nucleotides matching TRBD1. There are 14 residues in the CDR3. Germline V gives CDR1 LNHDA, CDR2 SQIVND (reference sequence). After removal of 9 bases from V and 7 bases from J, the junction contained 9 bases not matched to a gene. The CDR3 DNA is TGTGCCAGCTCTCCCGGGACAGAGAATTCACCCCTCCACTTT. It yields the protein CASSPGTENSPLHF.

The chain combines TRBV7-9 with TRBJ1-2; TRBD1 aligns across 7 bases. The CDR3 spans 16 residues. Germline CDR1 and CDR2: SEHNR and FQNEAQ (reference sequence). With V trimmed by 3 bases and J by 4 bases, 11 bases remained unmatched. In DNA form, the CDR3 reads TGTGCCAGCAGCTTTTTGGAGGGGGCGCGTCGCTATGGCTACACCTTC. Its protein product is CASSFLEGARRYGYTF. Full variable domain (outside the CDR3, taken from reference TRBV7-9 and TRBJ1-2): DTGVSQNPRHKITKRGQNVTFRCDPISEHNRLYWYRQTLGQGPEFLTYFQNEAQLEKSRLLSDRFSAERPKGSFSTLEIQRTEQGDSAMYLCASSFLEGARRYGYTFGSGTRLTVV.

The chain carries TRBV6-1 and TRBJ1-4; 8 bases line up with TRBD1. The CDR3 has 14 residues. The V and J ends lost 3 bases and 10 bases, in that order; junction bases with no gene match: 7. Germline V gene sequence: CDR1 MNHNS, CDR2 SASEGT. The CDR3, as DNA: TGTGCCAGCAGTGATCCAGGGGGCGTAGGAAAACTGTTTTTT. Residues: CASSDPGGVGKLFF.